The 5 T cell receptor beta chains in this list originate from one sample, sequenced in a study of T-cell reconstitution after alpha-beta-depleted transplantation in children (dated by TCRdb to about 2016). Library creation used PCR. Sequencing relied on an Illumina HiSeq 2500. To normalize quantification of the TCRbeta repertoire, the TCR libraries were built with molecular barcoding that relied on unique molecular identifiers. TCRdb ran its own pipeline on the public reads, namely fastp trimming at Q25 and MiXCR clone calling, and kept in-frame beta chains. CDR3 protein duplicates are merged, each entry listing the most common genes and DNA. The sample has about 340,000 distinct CDR3 sequences on record, roughly 14% of them singletons. 3.5% to 4.5% of the sample comes from the top ten. The sequencing here drew on PBMCs, taken from the stem cell graft. The receptors come from a human donor who donated a stem cell graft to a child with Fanconi anemia.

This clonotype was seen more than once but under ten times. The chain links TRBV20-1 to TRBJ2-3; no clear D gene. The CDR3 is 12 residues long. V was pared by 5 bases and J by 4 bases, with 10 bases between. Germline V gene data show CDR1 as DFQATT and CDR2 as SNEGSKA (reference sequence). The CDR3 loop reads CSALIDPDTQYF. CDR3 in DNA: TGCAGTGCTTTAATAGATCCAGATACGCAGTATTTT.

This clonotype was found many times. The chain combines TRBV7-8 with TRBJ2-2; D is unclear. Trimming pared 1 base from V and 0 bases from J, leaving 12 bases between. The CDR3 is made up of 17 amino acids. CDR1 is SGHVS and CDR2 is FQNEAQ in the germline V gene. The CDR3 is CASSLVVRPANTGELFF. CDR3 nucleotide sequence: TGTGCCAGCAGCTTAGTGGTACGCCCAGCGAACACCGGGGAGCTGTTTTTT.

This clonotype showed up just a few times. Germline and junction disagree at one end, which may indicate a read error. The chain couples TRBV3-1 to TRBJ1-2; unclear D gene. This CDR3 has 15 amino acids. The germline V gene encodes CDR1 LGHDT and CDR2 YNNKEL (reference sequence). CDR3 sequence reads: CACSHPDGYGYGYTF. The CDR3 bases are TGTGCCTGCAGCCACCCTGATGGGTACGGCTATGGCTACACCTTC.

The V call is TRBV20-1, the J call TRBJ2-1; 11 nucleotides match TRBD2. Trimming removed 6 bases from V and 2 bases from J; junction bases left unmatched: 9. The CDR3 runs to 16 residues. From germline, CDR1 is DFQATT and CDR2 SNEGSKA (reference sequence). The CDR3 bases are TGCAGTGCCAGCGGACTAGCGGGTGGGGCCTACAATGAGCAGTTCTTC. Residues: CSASGLAGGAYNEQFF.

The rearrangement links TRBV2 to TRBJ1-6; D is possibly TRBD1 (6 bases). The CDR3 spans 13 residues. Trimming pared 8 bases from V and 7 bases from J, leaving 12 bases between. Per germline, CDR1 SNHLY and CDR2 FYNNEI. This CDR3 reads CASHQGSNSPLHF. The CDR3 coding sequence is TGTGCCAGCCATCAGGGGTCCAATTCACCCCTCCACTTT.